These 23 T cell receptor beta chains share one sample of origin, sequenced in a study of T cell responses to AZD1222 COVID-19 vaccine. Method: immunoSEQ multiplex PCR; TCRdb's copy keeps in-frame clones and lacks some. The sample includes about 150,000 clones, 90% to 95% of them seen just once. The source material was peripheral blood, sampled on day 0 of AZD1222 vaccination. The source is an adult in good health.

This chain links TRBV6-2 or TRBV6-3 with TRBJ1-1; D gene unclear. This CDR3 region has 16 residues. Trimming removed 4 bases at V and 5 bases at J, with 20 bases between. Germline lookup yields CDR1 MNHEY and CDR2 SVGEGT. CDR3 nucleotides: TGTGCCAGCAGTTCCCACCGGGGTGGGTGGGGAACTGAAGCTTTCTTT. Translation gives CASSSHRGGWGTEAFF.

V and J are TRBV7-9 and TRBJ2-1, with TRBD1 as a possible D gene (5 bases). This CDR3 contains 16 residues. The ends were cut back, 4 bases at V and 2 bases at J, with 15 bases in the middle. In germline, CDR1 is SEHNR, CDR2 FQNEAQ (reference sequence). CDR3 sequence (DNA): TGTGCCAGCAGCTCTTGGGGCCAGGGTCCCTACAATGAGCAGTTCTTC. Protein: CASSSWGQGPYNEQFF.

The count of this clone is one. The rearrangement uses TRBV5-1 and TRBJ1-4, with D maybe TRBD1 (5 bases). Germline assignment: CDR1 SGHRS and CDR2 YFSETQ. The V and J ends lost 0 bases and 6 bases respectively, with 12 bases between them. The CDR3 runs 15 residues. CDR3 bases: TGCGCCAGCAGCTTGGTGGGACTGCACGATGAAAAACTGTTTTTT. Translated, it gives CASSLVGLHDEKLFF.

This clone was detected only once. This chain uses TRBV5-1 with TRBJ2-7, with 9 bases identical to TRBD1. V was pared by 3 bases and J by 4 bases, with 14 bases of the junction left unmatched. CDR1 and CDR2 (germline): SGHRS, YFSETQ. The CDR3 contains 17 residues. CDR3 loop: CASSSGQGGQGKYEQYF. CDR3 nucleotides: TGCGCCAGCAGCTCAGGCCAAGGGGGACAGGGAAAATACGAGCAGTACTTC.

The genes are TRBV15 and TRBJ1-5; D is uncertain. This CDR3 is 14 amino acids long. V dropped 6 bases and J dropped 6 bases, with 15 bases sitting between them. Germline V gene sequence: CDR1 LNHNV, CDR2 YYDKDF (reference sequence). The CDR3 is CATSFERNPQPQHF. The CDR3, as DNA: TGTGCCACCAGTTTCGAGAGGAACCCTCAGCCCCAGCATTTT.

This chain connects TRBV27 to TRBJ2-1; 7 nucleotides agree with TRBD1. The CDR3 spans 15 residues. V lost 2 bases to trimming and J lost 4 bases; unmatched junction nucleotides: 5. Germline values: CDR1 MNHEY, CDR2 SMNVEV (reference sequence). CDR3 sequence: CASSLKQGIYNEQFF. CDR3 bases: TGTGCCAGCAGTTTAAAACAGGGGATATACAATGAGCAGTTCTTC.

The chain combines TRBV7-2 with TRBJ1-2; tentative D call: TRBD1 (5 bases). Trimming removed 3 bases at V and 3 bases at J, with 17 bases between. Germline V gene lookup returns CDR1 SGHTA and CDR2 FQGNSA. The CDR3 extends over 16 amino acids. CDR3 sequence (DNA): TGTGCCAGCAGCTTGAGGACACCTTTGACGGACTATGGCTACACCTTC. It is translated as CASSLRTPLTDYGYTF.

The chain couples TRBV7-2 to TRBJ1-3; no clear D. CDR1 and CDR2 (germline): SGHTA, FQGNSA. The CDR3 is made up of 17 amino acids. V dropped 1 base and J dropped 0 bases, with 13 bases sitting between them. The DNA of the CDR3 is TGTGCCAGCAGCTTAGGAGGTCGACAATCCTCTGGAAACACCATATATTTT. Protein sequence: CASSLGGRQSSGNTIYF.

This clone was detected only once. The V gene is TRBV9, the J gene TRBJ2-6; D uncertain. The CDR3 contains 17 residues. Germline V lookup: CDR1 SGDLS, CDR2 YYNGEE. V lost 4 bases to trimming and J lost 0 bases, with 14 bases between them. As DNA, the CDR3 is TGTGCCAGCAGCCCCCGGGTCCCTCTCTCTGGGGCCAACGTCCTGACTTTC. Translation gives CASSPRVPLSGANVLTF.

The chain has TRBV6-5 and TRBJ1-3, with D perhaps matching TRBD1 (6 bases). The germline CDR1 and CDR2 sequences are MNHEY and SVGAGI. The length of the CDR3 is 16 residues. Trimming stripped 0 bases from V and 0 bases from J, with 9 bases between. CDR3 in DNA: TGTGCCAGCAGTTACTCGAGCAGGGGCTCTGGAAACACCATATATTTT. Its protein product is CASSYSSRGSGNTIYF.

V gene TRBV5-6 combines with J gene TRBJ1-1, with a tentative D call TRBD1 (6 bases). There are 16 residues in the CDR3. CDR1 is SGHDT and CDR2 is YYEEEE in the germline V gene. With 0 bases removed from V and 1 base from J, the gap between germline ends came to 13 bases. The CDR3 DNA follows: TGTGCCAGCAGCTTGGACGGGGGCTATGCGAACACTGAAGCTTTCTTT. Encoded protein: CASSLDGGYANTEAFF.

The chain uses TRBV18 and TRBJ1-2, with 7 bases aligning to TRBD1. Trimming removed 2 bases from V and 0 bases from J; junction bases left unmatched: 6. The CDR3 has 16 residues. Germline loops: CDR1 KGHSH, CDR2 LQKENI. The CDR3 here is CASSPEGTGANYGYTF. The DNA of the CDR3 is TGTGCCAGCTCACCAGAGGGAACAGGGGCTAACTATGGCTACACCTTC.

The chain has TRBV14 and TRBJ1-1; D not certain. Germline lookup yields CDR1 SGHDN and CDR2 FVKESK. The CDR3 is 12 amino acids. V lost 4 bases and J 1 base, leaving 4 bases between the germline ends. This CDR3 reads CASSPPNTEAFF. The CDR3 coding sequence is TGTGCCAGCAGCCCCCCGAACACTGAAGCTTTCTTT.

V gene TRBV30 combines with J gene TRBJ2-5; D gene uncertain. CDR3 size: 12 residues. Germline assignment: CDR1 GTSNPN and CDR2 SVGIG (reference sequence). Trimming stripped 8 bases from V and 1 base from J, with 11 bases between. The CDR3 protein is CAQRTVQETQYF. The DNA for the CDR3 is TGTGCCCAAAGGACGGTCCAAGAGACCCAGTACTTC.

The V and J genes are TRBV7-2 and TRBJ2-1; D gene unclear. Germline loops: CDR1 SGHTA, CDR2 FQGNSA. V was cut by 3 bases and J by 6 bases, with 12 bases left in between. The CDR3 is 14 amino acids. CDR3: CASSFSAVANEQFF. The CDR3 DNA sequence: TGTGCCAGCAGCTTTTCGGCCGTGGCCAATGAGCAGTTCTTC.

Note on this clone: Other DNA sequences in this specimen translate into the identical CDR3. V is TRBV18 and J is TRBJ2-7, with D possibly being TRBD2 (5 bases). V was cut by 0 bases and J by 0 bases, with 9 bases left in between. The CDR3 is 15 residues long. The germline CDR1 and CDR2 sequences are KGHSH and LQKENI. The CDR3 loop is CASSPPSGSSYEQYF. The CDR3 DNA is TGTGCCAGCTCACCACCTTCGGGGAGCTCCTACGAGCAGTACTTC.

The J gene is TRBJ2-1, the V gene TRBV4-3, with TRBD1 identical over 9 bases. Trimming cost V 3 bases and J 9 bases; bases outside gene matches: 3. Germline V CDR1 and CDR2: LGHNA, YSLEER. The CDR3 is 13 amino acids. The CDR3 region is CASSQGTGSEQFF. The DNA for the CDR3 is TGCGCCAGCAGCCAGGGGACAGGGAGTGAGCAGTTCTTC.

The rearrangement joins TRBV12-3 or TRBV12-4 to TRBJ2-7; 10 bases match TRBD1. Trimming at V came to 8 bases and at J to 7 bases, leaving 8 bases not matched to a gene. This CDR3 comprises 13 residues. Here the CDR3 DNA reads TGTGCCAGCGGAAGACAGGGGGCGCAAGAGCAGTACTTC. Amino acids: CASGRQGAQEQYF.

The J gene is TRBJ2-2, the V gene TRBV2; 12 bases are shared with TRBD2. V shed 7 bases, J shed 7 bases, and the junction held 4 bases outside the gene matches. Germline V CDR1 and CDR2: SNHLY, FYNNEI. The CDR3 runs 14 residues. CDR3 region: CASTQLAGGGELFF. The CDR3 DNA reads TGTGCCAGCACCCAACTAGCGGGGGGCGGGGAGCTGTTTTTT.

The chain uses TRBV2 and TRBJ2-5, with TRBD1 identical over 8 bases. After removal of 7 bases from V and 4 bases from J, the junction contained 8 bases not matched to a gene. CDR3 length: 14 residues. CDR1 and CDR2 from the germline V gene are SNHLY and FYNNEI. The CDR3 region has the DNA TGTGCCAGCAAAATCGACAGGGGAGGAGAGACCCAGTACTTC. Amino acids: CASKIDRGGETQYF. The complete variable domain, with remaining parts taken from reference TRBV2 and TRBJ2-5, reads EPEVTQTPSHQVTQMGQEVILRCVPISNHLYFYWYRQILGQKVEFLVSFYNNEISEKSEIFDDQFSVERPDGSNFTLKIRSTKLEDSAMYFCASKIDRGGETQYFGPGTRLLVL.

The chain joins TRBV19 to TRBJ1-1, with D uncertain. The CDR3 has 11 amino acids. Per the germline V gene, CDR1 is LNHDA and CDR2 is SQIVND (reference sequence). Trimming took off 9 bases at V and 5 bases at J, with 10 bases between the two ends. CDR3 coding DNA: TGTGCCAGCTCCAGTTTGACTGAAGCTTTCTTT. It is translated as CASSSLTEAFF.

Remarks on this clone: Distinct nucleotide sequences in the sample also encode this CDR3. The CDR3 sequence is CAWSVGSNYGYTF. CDR3 nucleotide sequence: TGTGCCTGGAGTGTTGGTTCTAACTATGGCTACACCTTC. This rearrangement joins TRBV30 to TRBJ1-2; D is undetermined. Germline lookup yields CDR1 GTSNPN and CDR2 SVGIG (reference sequence). This CDR3 has 13 amino acids. V lost 0 bases and J lost 0, with 5 bases in between.

The V and J genes are TRBV19 and TRBJ2-7, with D perhaps matching TRBD2 (6 bases). Trimming cost V 5 bases and J 3 bases, with 14 bases left between them. The germline gives CDR1 LNHDA, CDR2 SQIVND (reference sequence). The CDR3 consists of 14 residues. CDR3 nucleotides: TGTGCCAGTAGTGCCGGGACTTCTGTCTACGAGCAGTACTTC. Encoded protein: CASSAGTSVYEQYF.